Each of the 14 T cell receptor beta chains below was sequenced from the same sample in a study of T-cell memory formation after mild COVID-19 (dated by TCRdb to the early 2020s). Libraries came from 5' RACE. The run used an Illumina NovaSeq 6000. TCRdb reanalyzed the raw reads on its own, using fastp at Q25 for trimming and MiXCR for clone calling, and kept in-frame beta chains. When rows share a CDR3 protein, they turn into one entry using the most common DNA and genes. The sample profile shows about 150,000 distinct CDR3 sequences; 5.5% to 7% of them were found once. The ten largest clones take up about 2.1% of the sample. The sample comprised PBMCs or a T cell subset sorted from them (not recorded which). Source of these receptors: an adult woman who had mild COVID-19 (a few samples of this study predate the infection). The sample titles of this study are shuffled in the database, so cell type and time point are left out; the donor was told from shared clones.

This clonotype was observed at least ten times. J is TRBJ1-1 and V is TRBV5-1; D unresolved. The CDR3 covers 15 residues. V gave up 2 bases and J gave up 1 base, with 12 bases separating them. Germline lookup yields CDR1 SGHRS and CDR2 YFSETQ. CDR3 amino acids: CASSLTQVPNTEAFF. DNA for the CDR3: TGCGCCAGCAGCTTAACCCAGGTACCGAACACTGAAGCTTTCTTT. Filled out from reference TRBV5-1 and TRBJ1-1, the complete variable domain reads KAGVTQTPRYLIKTRGQQVTLSCSPISGHRSVSWYQQTPGQGLQFLFEYFSETQRNKGNFPGRFSGRQFSNSRSEMNVSTLELGDSALYLCASSLTQVPNTEAFFGQGTRLTVV.

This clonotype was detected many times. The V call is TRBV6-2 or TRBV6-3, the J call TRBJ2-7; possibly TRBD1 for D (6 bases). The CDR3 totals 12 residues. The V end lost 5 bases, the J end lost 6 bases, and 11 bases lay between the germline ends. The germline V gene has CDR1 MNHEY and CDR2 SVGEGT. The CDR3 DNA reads TGTGCCAGCAGTCAGGGGAGAACCGAGCAGTACTTC. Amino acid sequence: CASSQGRTEQYF.

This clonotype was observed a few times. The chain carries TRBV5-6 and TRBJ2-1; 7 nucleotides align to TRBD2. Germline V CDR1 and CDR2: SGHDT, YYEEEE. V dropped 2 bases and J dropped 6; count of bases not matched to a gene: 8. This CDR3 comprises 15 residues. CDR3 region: CASSFATGGGNEQFF. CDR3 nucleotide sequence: TGTGCCAGCAGCTTCGCCACGGGGGGAGGCAATGAGCAGTTCTTC.

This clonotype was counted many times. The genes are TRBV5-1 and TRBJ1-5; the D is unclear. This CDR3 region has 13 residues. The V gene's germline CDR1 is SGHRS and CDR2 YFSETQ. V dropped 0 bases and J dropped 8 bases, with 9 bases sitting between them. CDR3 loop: CASSLGNGEPQHF. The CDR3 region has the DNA TGCGCCAGCAGCTTGGGGAACGGGGAGCCCCAGCATTTT.

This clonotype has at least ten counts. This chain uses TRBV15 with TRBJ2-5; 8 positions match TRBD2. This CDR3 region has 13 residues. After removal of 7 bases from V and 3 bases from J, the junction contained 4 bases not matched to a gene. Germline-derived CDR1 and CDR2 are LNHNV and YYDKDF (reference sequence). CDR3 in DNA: TGTGCCACCATGAGCGGGAGTGAAGAGACCCAGTACTTC. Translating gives CATMSGSEETQYF.

The CDR3 protein is CASSYGTVKDYGYTF. The DNA of the CDR3 is TGCGCCAGCAGCTACGGGACCGTGAAGGACTATGGCTACACCTTC. J is TRBJ1-2 and V is TRBV5-1; D is perhaps TRBD1 (5 bases). This CDR3 spans 15 amino acids. Between the trimmed V and J ends, which lost 3 bases and 3 bases, there was a span of 15 bases. The germline V gene has CDR1 SGHRS and CDR2 YFSETQ.

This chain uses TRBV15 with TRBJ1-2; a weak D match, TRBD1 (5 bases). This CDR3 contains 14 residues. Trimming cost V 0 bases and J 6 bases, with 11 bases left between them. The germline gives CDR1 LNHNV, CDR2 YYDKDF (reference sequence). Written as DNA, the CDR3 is TGTGCCACCAGCAGAGACAGGGTTCGCGATGGCTACACCTTC. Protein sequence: CATSRDRVRDGYTF.

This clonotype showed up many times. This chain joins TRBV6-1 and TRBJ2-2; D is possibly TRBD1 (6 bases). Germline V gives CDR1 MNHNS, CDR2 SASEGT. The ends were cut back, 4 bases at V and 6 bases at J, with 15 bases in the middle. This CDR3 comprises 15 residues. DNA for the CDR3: TGTGCCAGCAGTGGTGAACACAGGGTCCCCGGGGAGCTGTTTTTT. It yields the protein CASSGEHRVPGELFF.

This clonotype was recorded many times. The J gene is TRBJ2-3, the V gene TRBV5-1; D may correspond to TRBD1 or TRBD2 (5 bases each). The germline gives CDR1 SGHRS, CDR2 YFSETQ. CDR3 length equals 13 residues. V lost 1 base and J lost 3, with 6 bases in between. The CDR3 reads CASSLWGTDTQYF. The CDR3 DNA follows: TGCGCCAGCAGCTTGTGGGGGACAGATACGCAGTATTTT.

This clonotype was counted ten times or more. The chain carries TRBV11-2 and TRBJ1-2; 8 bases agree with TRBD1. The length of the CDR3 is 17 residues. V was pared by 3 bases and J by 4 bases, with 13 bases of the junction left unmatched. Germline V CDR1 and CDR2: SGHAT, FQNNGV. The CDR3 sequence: CASSFGRTGPRGYGYTF. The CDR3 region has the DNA TGTGCCAGCAGCTTCGGAAGGACAGGGCCTAGGGGCTATGGCTACACCTTC. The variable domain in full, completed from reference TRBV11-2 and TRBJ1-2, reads EAGVAQSPRYKIIEKRQSVAFWCNPISGHATLYWYQQILGQGPKLLIQFQNNGVVDDSQLPKDRFSAERLKGVDSTLKIQPAKLEDSAVYLCASSFGRTGPRGYGYTFGSGTRLTVV.

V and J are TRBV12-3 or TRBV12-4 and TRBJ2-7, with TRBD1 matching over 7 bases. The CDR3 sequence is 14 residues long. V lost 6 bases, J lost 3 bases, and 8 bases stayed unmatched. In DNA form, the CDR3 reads TGTGCCAGCAGCACCTCAGGGGGTTTCTACGAGCAGTACTTC. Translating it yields CASSTSGGFYEQYF.

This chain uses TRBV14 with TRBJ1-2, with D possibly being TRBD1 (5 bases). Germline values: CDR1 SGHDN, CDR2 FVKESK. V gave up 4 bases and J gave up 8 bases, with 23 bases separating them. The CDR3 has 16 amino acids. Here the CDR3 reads CASSPHRDLLLGGYTF. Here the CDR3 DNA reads TGTGCCAGCAGCCCTCACCGGGACCTGTTGTTGGGGGGCTACACCTTC.

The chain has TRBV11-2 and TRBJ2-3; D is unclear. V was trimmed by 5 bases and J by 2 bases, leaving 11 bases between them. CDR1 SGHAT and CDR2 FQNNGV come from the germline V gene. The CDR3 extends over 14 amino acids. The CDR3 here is CASSADIHTDTQYF. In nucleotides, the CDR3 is TGTGCCAGCAGCGCAGACATCCACACAGATACGCAGTATTTT.

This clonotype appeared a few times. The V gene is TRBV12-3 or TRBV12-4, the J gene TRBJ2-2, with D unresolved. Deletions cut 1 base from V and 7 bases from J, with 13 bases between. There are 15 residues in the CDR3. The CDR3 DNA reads TGTGCCAGCAGTTTAGTTGGGTCCGCGGTCGGGGAGCTGTTTTTT. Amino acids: CASSLVGSAVGELFF.